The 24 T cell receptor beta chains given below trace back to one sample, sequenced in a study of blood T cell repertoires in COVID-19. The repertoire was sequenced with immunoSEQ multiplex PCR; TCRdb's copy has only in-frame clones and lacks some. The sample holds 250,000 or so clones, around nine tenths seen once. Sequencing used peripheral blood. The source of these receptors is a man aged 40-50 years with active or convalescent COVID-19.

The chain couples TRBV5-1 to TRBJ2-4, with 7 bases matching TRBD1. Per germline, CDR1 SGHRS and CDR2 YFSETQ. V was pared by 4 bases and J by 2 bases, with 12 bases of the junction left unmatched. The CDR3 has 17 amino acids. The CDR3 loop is CASSPRQGGGPKNIQYF. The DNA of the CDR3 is TGCGCCAGCAGCCCTAGACAGGGCGGTGGGCCCAAAAACATTCAGTACTTC.

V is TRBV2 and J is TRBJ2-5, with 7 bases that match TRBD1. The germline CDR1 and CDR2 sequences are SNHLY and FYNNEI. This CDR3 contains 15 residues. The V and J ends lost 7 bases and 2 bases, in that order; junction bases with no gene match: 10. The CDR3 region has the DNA TGTGCCAGCAAGGGGCAGGGGGTGGTTCAAGAGACCCAGTACTTC. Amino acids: CASKGQGVVQETQYF.

The CDR3 is CASSYSTTNEQYF. CDR3 in DNA: TGTGCCAGCAGTTACTCTACTACCAACGAGCAGTACTTC. This chain joins TRBV6-5 and TRBJ2-7; D remains unclear. This CDR3 is built from 13 residues. V shed 0 bases and J shed 5 bases, with 8 bases lying between them. Germline loops: CDR1 MNHEY, CDR2 SVGAGI.

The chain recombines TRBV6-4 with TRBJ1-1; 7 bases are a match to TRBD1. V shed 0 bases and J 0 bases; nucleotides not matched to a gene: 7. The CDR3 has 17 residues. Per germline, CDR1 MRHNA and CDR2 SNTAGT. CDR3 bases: TGTGCCAGCAGTGACTCGGGACAGCGAGGGATGAACACTGAAGCTTTCTTT. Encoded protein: CASSDSGQRGMNTEAFF.

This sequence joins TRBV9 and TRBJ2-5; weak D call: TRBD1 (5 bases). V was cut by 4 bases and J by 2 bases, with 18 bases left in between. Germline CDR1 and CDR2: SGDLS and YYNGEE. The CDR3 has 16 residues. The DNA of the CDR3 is TGTGCCAGCAGCCCCCAGTCTTACAGGCGACAAGAGACCCAGTACTTC. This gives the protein CASSPQSYRRQETQYF.

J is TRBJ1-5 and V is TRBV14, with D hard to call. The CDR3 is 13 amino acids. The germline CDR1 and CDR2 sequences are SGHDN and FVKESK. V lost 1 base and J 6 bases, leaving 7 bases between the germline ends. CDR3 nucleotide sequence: TGTGCCAGCAGCCAAGGAACGGGTCAGCCCCAGCATTTT. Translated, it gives CASSQGTGQPQHF.

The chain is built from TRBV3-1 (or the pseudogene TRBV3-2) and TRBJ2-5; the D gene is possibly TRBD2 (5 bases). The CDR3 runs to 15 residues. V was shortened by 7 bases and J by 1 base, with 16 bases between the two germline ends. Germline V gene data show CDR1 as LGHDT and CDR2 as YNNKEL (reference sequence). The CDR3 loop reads CASTGGQIVQETQYF. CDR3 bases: TGTGCCAGCACCGGCGGGCAGATCGTCCAAGAGACCCAGTACTTC.

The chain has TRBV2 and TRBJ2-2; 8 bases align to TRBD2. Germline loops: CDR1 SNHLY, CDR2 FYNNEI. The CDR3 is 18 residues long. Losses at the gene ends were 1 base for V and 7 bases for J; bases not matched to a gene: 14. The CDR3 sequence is CASSEGLGLEHEGGELFF. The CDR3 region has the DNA TGTGCCAGCAGTGAAGGCTTGGGACTAGAACATGAGGGCGGGGAGCTGTTTTTT.

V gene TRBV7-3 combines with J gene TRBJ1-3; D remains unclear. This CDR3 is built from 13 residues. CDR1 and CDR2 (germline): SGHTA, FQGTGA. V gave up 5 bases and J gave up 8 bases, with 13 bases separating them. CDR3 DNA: TGTGCCAGCAGCCAGGACTTAGGGCACACCATATATTTT. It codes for CASSQDLGHTIYF.

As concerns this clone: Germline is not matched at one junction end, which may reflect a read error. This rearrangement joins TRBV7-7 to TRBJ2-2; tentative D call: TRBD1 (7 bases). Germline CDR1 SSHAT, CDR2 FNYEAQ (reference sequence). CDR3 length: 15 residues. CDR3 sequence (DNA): TGTGCTAGCAGCCCGCGGGACAGCTTGCCCGGGGAGCTGTTTTTT. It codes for CASSPRDSLPGELFF. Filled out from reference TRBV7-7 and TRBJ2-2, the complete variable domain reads GAGVSQSPRYKVTKRGQDVTLRCDPISSHATLYWYQQALGQGPEFLTYFNYEAQPDKSGLPSDRFSAERPEGSISTLTIQRTEQRDSAMYRCASSPRDSLPGELFFGEGSRLTVL.

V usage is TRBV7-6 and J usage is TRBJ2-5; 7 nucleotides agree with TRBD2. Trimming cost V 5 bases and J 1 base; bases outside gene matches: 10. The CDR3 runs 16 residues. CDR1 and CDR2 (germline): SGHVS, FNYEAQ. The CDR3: CASSLGGLAVQETQYF. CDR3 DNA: TGTGCCAGCAGCCTGGGGGGGTTAGCGGTCCAAGAGACCCAGTACTTC.

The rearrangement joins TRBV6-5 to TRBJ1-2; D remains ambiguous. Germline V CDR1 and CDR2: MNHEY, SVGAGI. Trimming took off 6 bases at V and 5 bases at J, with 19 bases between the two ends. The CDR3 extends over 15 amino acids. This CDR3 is CASRASVPAIYGYTF. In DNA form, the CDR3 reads TGTGCCAGCAGGGCCAGCGTTCCGGCTATATATGGCTACACCTTC.

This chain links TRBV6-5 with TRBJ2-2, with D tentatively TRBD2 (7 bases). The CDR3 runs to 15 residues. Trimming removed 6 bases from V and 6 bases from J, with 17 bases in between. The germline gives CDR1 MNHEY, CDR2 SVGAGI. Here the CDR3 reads CASRPRGGDPGELFF. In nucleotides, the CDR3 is TGTGCCAGCAGGCCCCGAGGGGGGGATCCCGGGGAGCTGTTTTTT.

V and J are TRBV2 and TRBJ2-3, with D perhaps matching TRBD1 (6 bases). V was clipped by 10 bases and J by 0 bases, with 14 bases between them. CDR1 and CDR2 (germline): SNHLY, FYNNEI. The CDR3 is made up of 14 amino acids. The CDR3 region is CAILGGTSTDTQYF. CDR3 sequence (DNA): TGTGCCATCCTAGGGGGAACAAGCACAGATACGCAGTATTTT.

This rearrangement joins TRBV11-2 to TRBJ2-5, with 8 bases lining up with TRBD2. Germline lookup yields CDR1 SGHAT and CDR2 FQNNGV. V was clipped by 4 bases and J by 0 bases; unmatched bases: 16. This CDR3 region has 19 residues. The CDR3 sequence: CASSSLAGGVAGNQETQYF. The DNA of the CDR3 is TGTGCCAGCAGCTCCCTGGCGGGGGGCGTAGCGGGGAACCAAGAGACCCAGTACTTC.

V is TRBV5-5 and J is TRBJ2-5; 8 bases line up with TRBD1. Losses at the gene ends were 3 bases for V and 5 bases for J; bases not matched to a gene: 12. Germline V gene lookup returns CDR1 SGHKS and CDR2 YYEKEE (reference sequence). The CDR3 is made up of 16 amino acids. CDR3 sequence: CASSSNTGGGRETQYF. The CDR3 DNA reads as TGTGCCAGCAGCTCCAATACAGGGGGAGGTCGGGAGACCCAGTACTTC.

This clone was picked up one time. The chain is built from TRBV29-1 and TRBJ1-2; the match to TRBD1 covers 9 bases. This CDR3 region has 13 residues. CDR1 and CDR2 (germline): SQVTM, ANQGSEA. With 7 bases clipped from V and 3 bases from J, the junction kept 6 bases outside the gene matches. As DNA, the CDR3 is TGCAGCGCCGGGACAGGGACAGACTATGGCTACACCTTC. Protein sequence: CSAGTGTDYGYTF.

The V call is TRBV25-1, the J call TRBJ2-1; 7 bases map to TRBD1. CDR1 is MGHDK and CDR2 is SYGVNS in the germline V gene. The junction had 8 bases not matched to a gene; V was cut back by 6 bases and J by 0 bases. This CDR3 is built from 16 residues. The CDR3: CASSPHRGSSYNEQFF. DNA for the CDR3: TGTGCCAGCAGCCCCCACAGGGGTAGCTCCTACAATGAGCAGTTCTTC.

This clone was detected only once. CDR3 coding DNA: TGCGCCAGCAGCTTGGACGGGAGGGGCACCGGGGAGCTGTTTTTT. This gives the protein CASSLDGRGTGELFF. This chain connects TRBV5-1 to TRBJ2-2; 8 positions match TRBD2. The germline V gene encodes CDR1 SGHRS and CDR2 YFSETQ. J lost 4 bases, V lost 0 bases, and 2 bases had no gene match. The CDR3 covers 15 residues.

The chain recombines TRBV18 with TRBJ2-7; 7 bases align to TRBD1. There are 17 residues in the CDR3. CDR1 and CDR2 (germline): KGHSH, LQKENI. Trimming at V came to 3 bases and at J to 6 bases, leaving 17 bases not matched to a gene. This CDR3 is CASSPGTPMTGYSEQYF. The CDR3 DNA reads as TGTGCCAGCTCACCCGGGACACCCATGACAGGGTACTCCGAGCAGTACTTC.

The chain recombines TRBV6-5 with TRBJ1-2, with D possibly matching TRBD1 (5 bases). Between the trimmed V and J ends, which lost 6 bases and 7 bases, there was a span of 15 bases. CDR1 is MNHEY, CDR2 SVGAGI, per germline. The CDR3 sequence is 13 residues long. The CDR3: CASRYLGGPGYTF. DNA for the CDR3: TGTGCCAGCAGATACCTGGGGGGACCTGGCTACACCTTC.

CDR3 coding DNA: TGTGCCAGCATCCAGGGCCCACGGTTTTACAATGAGCAGTTCTTC. It translates to CASIQGPRFYNEQFF. This rearrangement joins TRBV18 to TRBJ2-1, with TRBD1 as a possible D gene (5 bases). Germline V gene lookup returns CDR1 KGHSH and CDR2 LQKENI. Trimming shortened V by 8 bases and J by 4 bases, and 18 bases separated the two germline ends. CDR3 length equals 15 residues. The full variable domain, with the rest looked up from reference TRBV18 and TRBJ2-1, is NAGVMQNPRHLVRRRGQEARLRCSPMKGHSHVYWYRQLPEEGLKFMVYLQKENIIDESGMPKERFSAEFPKEGPSILRIQQVVRGDSAAYFCASIQGPRFYNEQFFGPGTRLTVL.

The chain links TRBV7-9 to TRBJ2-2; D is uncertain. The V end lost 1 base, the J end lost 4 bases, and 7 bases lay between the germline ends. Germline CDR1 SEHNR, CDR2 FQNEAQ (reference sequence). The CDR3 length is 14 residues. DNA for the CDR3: TGTGCCAGCAGCTTAGGGTCGGGCACCGGGGAGCTGTTTTTT. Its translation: CASSLGSGTGELFF.

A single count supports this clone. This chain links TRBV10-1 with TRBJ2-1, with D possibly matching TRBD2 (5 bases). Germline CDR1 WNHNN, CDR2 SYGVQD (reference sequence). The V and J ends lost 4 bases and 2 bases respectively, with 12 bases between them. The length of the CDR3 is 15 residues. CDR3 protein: CASSGRAEAYNEQFF. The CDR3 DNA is TGCGCCAGCAGTGGAAGAGCGGAGGCCTACAATGAGCAGTTCTTC.